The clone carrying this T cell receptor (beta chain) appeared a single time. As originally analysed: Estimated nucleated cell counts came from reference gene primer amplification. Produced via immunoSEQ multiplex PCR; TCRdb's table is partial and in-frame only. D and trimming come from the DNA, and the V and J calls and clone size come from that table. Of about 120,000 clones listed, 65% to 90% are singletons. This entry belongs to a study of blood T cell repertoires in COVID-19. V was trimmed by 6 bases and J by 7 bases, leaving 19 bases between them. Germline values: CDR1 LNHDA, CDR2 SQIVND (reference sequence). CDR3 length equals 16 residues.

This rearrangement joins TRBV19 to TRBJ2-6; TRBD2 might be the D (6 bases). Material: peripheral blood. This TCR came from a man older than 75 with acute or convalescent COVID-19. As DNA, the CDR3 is TGTGCCAGTAGGGGGGACTCTTTACGACCCGCCAACGTCCTGACTTTC. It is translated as CASRGDSLRPANVLTF.